In its sample, the clone carrying this T cell receptor (beta chain) is large. Time point indicated: cycle 4 day 1 (C4D1), after less than 7 weeks of nivolumab. Every patient relapsed after autologous stem cell transplantation, and brentuximab vedotin exposure varied. Best responses included complete response and partial response; otherwise, the best response was progressive disease. V lost 4 bases, J lost 0 bases, and 19 bases lay in between. CDR3 size: 17 residues. Germline V lookup: CDR1 SGHTS, CDR2 YDEGEE. Assay: immunoSEQ multiplex PCR; the TCRdb copy retains only in-frame clones and omits some. In the table there are approximately 7,000 clones, around 75% of which are singletons. The entry originates in a study of PD-1 blockade in classical Hodgkin lymphoma.

Sequences were derived from peripheral blood mononuclear cells (PBMCs), sampled before the fourth cycle of nivolumab. The V gene is TRBV5-8, the J gene TRBJ1-1; a possible D gene is TRBD1 (5 bases). This clonotype originated in a human donor with classical Hodgkin lymphoma. The CDR3 reads CASSPKGAAGLNTEAFF. The DNA for the CDR3 is TGTGCCAGCAGCCCGAAAGGGGCCGCAGGGTTGAACACTGAAGCTTTCTTT.